Listed below are T cell receptor beta chains from one sample, sequenced in a study of identical twins. MiXCR, applied by TCRdb to the 5' RACE reads, yields one record per CDR3 protein. Of 700,000 to 950,000 distinct CDR3 sequences listed, 9% to 15% are singletons. Another study also made use of these data, one on yellow fever vaccine responses in identical twins.

The sequenced sample consisted of PBMCs. These receptors all stem from a woman aged 18-30 years in good health. Each CDR3 is given with its conserved first and last residue. A D gene is named only where the DNA matches it firmly. Size is stated for part of the rows, as once, few or many counts, or as a class when the clone is expanded.

.	TRBV2	.	TRBJ1-5	TGTGCCAGCAGGCCGGGCCTGAATCAGCCCCAGCATTTT	CASRPGLNQPQHF
.	TRBV12-5	.	TRBJ2-1	TGTGCTAGTGGACAAGACTTACCCAATGAGCAGTTCTTC	CASGQDLPNEQFF
few	TRBV6-2/TRBV6-3	TRBD1	TRBJ2-2	TGTGCCAGCAAACCACGGACAGGGCACACCGGGGAGCTGTTTTTT	CASKPRTGHTGELFF
.	TRBV6-4	TRBD2	TRBJ2-5	TGTGCCAGCAGTCCAAGTCCCGCAAGCGGGACGGAGACCCAGTACTTC	CASSPSPASGTETQYF
.	TRBV5-1	TRBD2	TRBJ2-1	TGCGCCAGCAGCGCACAACCCGGGACTAGCGCCAACAATGAGCAGTTCTTC	CASSAQPGTSANNEQFF
.	TRBV11-2	.	TRBJ2-1	TGTGCCAGCAGCTCGACCCCCCTGGGCCAGGGCAATGAGCAGTTCTTC	CASSSTPLGQGNEQFF
.	TRBV11-3	.	TRBJ2-5	TGTGCCAGCAGCTCTCGGACATACCAAGAGACCCAGTACTTC	CASSSRTYQETQYF
few	TRBV27	.	TRBJ2-5	TGTGCCAGCAGTTTATCGTTGGAGGCAGGGGCGTACCAAGAGACCCAGTACTTC	CASSLSLEAGAYQETQYF
many	TRBV6-1	TRBD1	TRBJ2-2	TGTGCCGGCGAACAGGGGGCGAGCACCGGGGAGCTGTTTTTT	CAGEQGASTGELFF
few	TRBV20-1	.	TRBJ1-6	TGCAGTGCTAGAACGGGACAAACGAATTCACCCCTCCACTTT	CSARTGQTNSPLHF
.	TRBV24-1	.	TRBJ2-1	TGTGCCACCAGTGTTCCCGACAGGAACAATGAGCAGTTCTTC	CATSVPDRNNEQFF
few	TRBV3-1	.	TRBJ2-1	TGTGCCAGCAGCCAAGGAATAGGCGAGCAGTTCTTC	CASSQGIGEQFF
few	TRBV9	.	TRBJ2-3	TGTGCCAGCAGCTGGAGGGGGAAAGGGAGCACAGATACGCAGTATTTT	CASSWRGKGSTDTQYF
few	TRBV12-5	.	TRBJ2-7	TGTGCTAGTGGTTTGGGAGCCTACGAGCAGTACTTC	CASGLGAYEQYF